Below are 18 T cell receptor beta chains sequenced from a single sample in a study of blood T cell repertoires in COVID-19. Data came from immunoSEQ multiplex PCR; TCRdb stores just in-frame clones and leaves some out. The data contain fewer than 250,000 clones, 65% to 90% of them singletons. The sample was peripheral blood. All receptors come from a woman in her 70s with acute or convalescent COVID-19.

V gene TRBV30 combines with J gene TRBJ1-3; D gene unclear. The V and J ends lost 3 bases and 1 base respectively, with 10 bases between them. The CDR3 runs to 14 residues. Germline V gives CDR1 GTSNPN, CDR2 SVGIG (reference sequence). Here the CDR3 DNA reads TGTGCCTGGAGCGTACAAAGTTCTGGAAACACCATATATTTT. It is translated as CAWSVQSSGNTIYF.

CDR3 bases: TGTGCCAGCTCACGGAGGGAGAACACCGGGGAGCTGTTTTTT. This codes for CASSRRENTGELFF. The chain joins TRBV2 to TRBJ2-2; possible D gene TRBD2, 6 bases. The CDR3 is made up of 14 amino acids. Germline V lookup: CDR1 SNHLY, CDR2 FYNNEI. Trimming cost V 8 bases and J 1 base, with 11 bases left between them.

V and J are TRBV6-6 and TRBJ2-7, with TRBD1 identical over 11 bases. With 7 bases clipped from V and 4 bases from J, the junction kept 9 bases outside the gene matches. The CDR3 is 15 amino acids. Germline assignment: CDR1 MNHNY and CDR2 SVGAGI (reference sequence). CDR3 sequence: CASKGPGQGAYEQYF. In nucleotides, the CDR3 is TGTGCCAGCAAGGGGCCCGGACAGGGGGCTTACGAGCAGTACTTC.

The V and J genes are TRBV19 and TRBJ1-5, with TRBD1 matching over 8 bases. There are 17 residues in the CDR3. The junction had 16 bases not matched to a gene; V was cut back by 7 bases and J by 5 bases. CDR1 and CDR2 (germline): LNHDA, SQIVND (reference sequence). CDR3 loop: CASIDRSAGGTHQPQHF. Here the CDR3 DNA reads TGTGCCAGTATTGATCGGTCGGCAGGGGGCACGCATCAGCCCCAGCATTTT.

As regards this clone: The sample contains more than one DNA sequence encoding this CDR3. This sequence joins TRBV4-1 and TRBJ1-1; 8 bases fit TRBD1. V shed 5 bases, J shed 8 bases, and the junction held 13 bases outside the gene matches. CDR1 MGHRA and CDR2 YSYEKL come from the germline V gene. This CDR3 comprises 15 residues. DNA of the CDR3: TGCGCCAGCAGCTTAGGCCCTGCAGGGGGCACCGAAGCTTTCTTT. Its protein product is CASSLGPAGGTEAFF.

This chain links TRBV11-2 with TRBJ2-1, with TRBD2 identical over 10 bases. V trimming: 5 bases; J trimming: 9 bases; junction bases outside the gene matches: 10. Germline values: CDR1 SGHAT, CDR2 FQNNGV. The CDR3 length is 15 residues. CDR3 amino acids: CASSPLGAGGPEQFF. The CDR3 region has the DNA TGTGCCAGCAGCCCCCTGGGAGCGGGGGGGCCTGAGCAGTTCTTC.

The chain carries TRBV2 and TRBJ1-1; D unresolved. The germline V gene has CDR1 SNHLY and CDR2 FYNNEI. The germline V and J ends were trimmed by 4 bases and 8 bases, with 14 bases remaining between them. This CDR3 has 13 amino acids. The DNA for the CDR3 is TGTGCCAGCAGTGCCAGACCGAGAGGGGAAGCTTTCTTT. It is translated as CASSARPRGEAFF. The variable domain in full, with the rest retrieved from reference TRBV2 and TRBJ1-1, is EPEVTQTPSHQVTQMGQEVILRCVPISNHLYFYWYRQILGQKVEFLVSFYNNEISEKSEIFDDQFSVERPDGSNFTLKIRSTKLEDSAMYFCASSARPRGEAFFGQGTRLTVV.

The rearrangement links TRBV5-1 to TRBJ2-1, with TRBD2 identical over 12 bases. Trimming removed 1 base from V and 8 bases from J; junction bases left unmatched: 4. The CDR3 loop spans 15 amino acids. Germline V gives CDR1 SGHRS, CDR2 YFSETQ. CDR3 loop: CASSLTLAGGHEQFF. DNA for the CDR3: TGCGCCAGCAGCTTGACCCTAGCGGGGGGGCATGAGCAGTTCTTC.

V usage is TRBV2 and J usage is TRBJ2-4; 9 bases are a match to TRBD1. The ends lost 3 bases at V and 15 bases at J; junction bases unmatched: 9. Germline V gene lookup returns CDR1 SNHLY and CDR2 FYNNEI. CDR3 length: 13 residues. The CDR3 nucleotides read TGTGCCAGCAGTGACACCGTACAGGGGGCAACGTACTTC. This sequence encodes CASSDTVQGATYF. The full variable domain, its missing parts supplied by reference TRBV2 and TRBJ2-4, is EPEVTQTPSHQVTQMGQEVILRCVPISNHLYFYWYRQILGQKVEFLVSFYNNEISEKSEIFDDQFSVERPDGSNFTLKIRSTKLEDSAMYFCASSDTVQGATYFGAGTRLSVL.

The genes are TRBV18 and TRBJ1-1, with a possible D match to TRBD1 (6 bases). V was shortened by 2 bases and J by 2 bases, with 9 bases between the two germline ends. The CDR3 is 14 amino acids. Germline V CDR1 and CDR2: KGHSH, LQKENI. CDR3 sequence: CASSPSRGNTEAFF. In nucleotides, the CDR3 is TGTGCCAGCTCACCATCCAGGGGAAACACTGAAGCTTTCTTT.

The rearrangement links TRBV30 to TRBJ1-4; TRBD1 might be the D (5 bases). The ends were cut back, 5 bases at V and 4 bases at J, with 11 bases in the middle. CDR3 length equals 13 residues. The germline gives CDR1 GTSNPN, CDR2 SVGIG (reference sequence). The CDR3 protein is CAWAGTFNEKLFF. The CDR3 DNA sequence: TGTGCCTGGGCAGGGACTTTTAATGAAAAACTGTTTTTT.

The genes are TRBV7-2 and TRBJ1-3, with D perhaps TRBD1 (5 bases). The CDR3 extends over 16 amino acids. Germline V gene lookup returns CDR1 SGHTA and CDR2 FQGNSA. V lost 1 base, J lost 2 bases, and 12 bases lay in between. The CDR3 loop is CASSLGVSRAGNTIYF. The CDR3 DNA reads TGTGCCAGCAGCTTAGGAGTCAGCAGGGCTGGAAACACCATATATTTT.

On this clone: The junction shows a germline mismatch at one end, possibly a read error. The CDR3 bases are TGTGCTAGCAGCTCCGGCAGGGTTTGGAACACCGGGGAGCTGTTTTTT. This gives the protein CASSSGRVWNTGELFF. The rearrangement joins TRBV7-7 to TRBJ2-2, with a possible D match to TRBD1 (5 bases). CDR3 length equals 16 residues. CDR1 and CDR2 from the germline V gene are SSHAT and FNYEAQ (reference sequence).

The V and J genes are TRBV28 and TRBJ1-2; D remains unclear. This CDR3 spans 13 amino acids. Germline V gene lookup returns CDR1 MDHEN and CDR2 SYDVKM. V was cut by 5 bases and J by 6 bases, with 13 bases left in between. The CDR3 region is CASSLDTADGYTF. CDR3 nucleotides: TGTGCCAGCAGTCTCGACACAGCGGATGGCTACACCTTC.

V and J are TRBV7-9 and TRBJ2-3; D is unclear. The CDR3 is 16 amino acids. With 5 bases removed from V and 4 bases from J, the gap between germline ends came to 19 bases. CDR1 and CDR2 (germline): SEHNR, FQNEAQ (reference sequence). The CDR3 spells CASSKVVRVEADTQYF. CDR3 nucleotides: TGTGCCAGCAGCAAAGTGGTCCGGGTTGAGGCAGATACGCAGTATTTT.

This clone appeared a single time. This sequence joins TRBV20-1 and TRBJ1-2, with D unclear. The CDR3 length is 13 residues. CDR1 and CDR2 (germline): DFQATT, SNEGSKA (reference sequence). V lost 3 bases and J lost 9, with 17 bases in between. CDR3 in amino acids: CSASRGAPYRYTF. In DNA, the CDR3 is TGCAGTGCTAGTCGTGGAGCACCGTATCGCTACACCTTC.

This clone occurred many times. V gene TRBV16 combines with J gene TRBJ1-2; TRBD1 is a possible D gene (6 bases). Germline CDR1 reads KGHSY; CDR2 reads FQNENV. V lost 3 bases, J lost 3 bases, and 14 bases lay in between. CDR3 size: 15 residues. Written as DNA, the CDR3 is TGTGCCAGCAGCCATCACGGACAGATTCACTATGGCTACACCTTC. It yields the protein CASSHHGQIHYGYTF.

The rearrangement uses TRBV7-2 and TRBJ2-7; D gene ambiguous. This CDR3 has 13 residues. CDR1 and CDR2 (germline): SGHTA, FQGNSA. The V and J ends lost 0 bases and 4 bases respectively, with 7 bases between them. The CDR3 coding sequence is TGTGCCAGCAGCTTAGCCCCCGTGTACGAGCAGTACTTC. Translation gives CASSLAPVYEQYF.